These T cell receptor beta chains were read from a single sample in a study of cytomegalovirus exposure and HLA in healthy donors. This table comes from immunoSEQ multiplex PCR, and its TCRdb copy is limited to in-frame clones, with some not included. The table has 80,000 to 100,000 clones, around 80% seen once. The sequencing sample was made of PBMCs. These receptors all stem from a man aged 30 to 39 in good health and CMV-seronegative. The CDR3 runs from the conserved cysteine through the conserved F or W. Fields, in order: clone size, D gene, J gene, V gene, CDR3 DNA, CDR3 protein. The D gene is left open where the match is weak. Not all rows give a size; the values are once, few, many and, for expanded clones, a class.

clone_size: -; d_call: -; j_call: TRBJ1-4; v_call: TRBV30; cdr3_nt: TGTGCCTGGAGTGTACGTTCTGCGGAAAAACTGTTTTTT; cdr3_aa: CAWSVRSAEKLFF
clone_size: -; d_call: TRBD1; j_call: TRBJ1-2; v_call: TRBV30; cdr3_nt: TGTGCCTGGAAGAGGGGGCGAACTAACTATGGCTACACCTTC; cdr3_aa: CAWKRGRTNYGYTF
clone_size: -; d_call: -; j_call: TRBJ1-1; v_call: TRBV9; cdr3_nt: TGTGCCAGCAGCACACCCCTGGGGGGGCAGAAAAACACTGAAGCTTTCTTT; cdr3_aa: CASSTPLGGQKNTEAFF
clone_size: -; d_call: -; j_call: TRBJ2-7; v_call: TRBV28; cdr3_nt: TGTGCCAGCAGTTTAAGCCCGGGACAAAGCTCCTACGAGCAGTACTTC; cdr3_aa: CASSLSPGQSSYEQYF
clone_size: once; d_call: TRBD2; j_call: TRBJ2-1; v_call: TRBV6-5; cdr3_nt: TGTGCCAGCAGTCTAGCGGGGGTAGACTACAATGAGCAGTTCTTC; cdr3_aa: CASSLAGVDYNEQFF
clone_size: -; d_call: -; j_call: TRBJ1-5; v_call: TRBV28; cdr3_nt: TGTGCCAGCAGTTTAGTGGGCAGGGAGGGTCAGCCCCAGCATTTT; cdr3_aa: CASSLVGREGQPQHF
clone_size: -; d_call: TRBD1; j_call: TRBJ1-2; v_call: TRBV6-5; cdr3_nt: TGTGCCAGCAGTCCGGGACAGGGTAGAAACACCTTC; cdr3_aa: CASSPGQGRNTF
clone_size: -; d_call: TRBD1; j_call: TRBJ1-5; v_call: TRBV6-1; cdr3_nt: TGTGCCAGCAGGGGGACAGGGTTAAATCAGCCCCAGCATTTT; cdr3_aa: CASRGTGLNQPQHF
clone_size: -; d_call: -; j_call: TRBJ2-1; v_call: TRBV18; cdr3_nt: TGTGCCAGCTCACATCGGACGAGCGGGACAAACTCTCCCTACAATGAGCAGTTCTTC; cdr3_aa: CASSHRTSGTNSPYNEQFF
clone_size: -; d_call: TRBD1; j_call: TRBJ2-7; v_call: TRBV9; cdr3_nt: TGTGCCAGCAGCACGGGACAGGGCGACGAGCAGTACTTC; cdr3_aa: CASSTGQGDEQYF
clone_size: -; d_call: -; j_call: TRBJ1-5; v_call: TRBV19; cdr3_nt: TGTGCCAGTAGTATGGGCTTGGCGGGGAATAGCAATCAGCCCCAGCATTTT; cdr3_aa: CASSMGLAGNSNQPQHF
clone_size: -; d_call: -; j_call: TRBJ2-3; v_call: TRBV10-3; cdr3_nt: TGTGCCATCAGTGAGTCGGGGGGAACGGGCAAGGTTGGCACAGATACGCAGTATTTT; cdr3_aa: CAISESGGTGKVGTDTQYF
clone_size: -; d_call: TRBD1; j_call: TRBJ1-1; v_call: TRBV19; cdr3_nt: TGTGCCAGTAGAACTCCGGGACAGGGCACTGAAGCTTTCTTT; cdr3_aa: CASRTPGQGTEAFF
clone_size: -; d_call: -; j_call: TRBJ2-7; v_call: TRBV11-2; cdr3_nt: TGTGCCAGCAGCTTGGAAGGCGGTCCTCAACGCAACTACGAGCAGTACTTC; cdr3_aa: CASSLEGGPQRNYEQYF
clone_size: few; d_call: -; j_call: TRBJ1-1; v_call: TRBV10-3; cdr3_nt: TGTGCCACCGCCGGGACAACTGAAGCTTTCTTT; cdr3_aa: CATAGTTEAFF
clone_size: -; d_call: TRBD1; j_call: TRBJ2-1; v_call: TRBV6-4; cdr3_nt: TGTGCCAGCAGTGATGAGGGGGCTCATTCCGATTACAATGAGCAGTTCTTC; cdr3_aa: CASSDEGAHSDYNEQFF
clone_size: -; d_call: -; j_call: TRBJ1-2; v_call: TRBV5-6; cdr3_nt: TGTGCCAGCAGCCCGAGAGCTCACTATGGCTACACCTTC; cdr3_aa: CASSPRAHYGYTF
clone_size: -; d_call: TRBD2; j_call: TRBJ2-3; v_call: TRBV2; cdr3_nt: TGTGCCAGCTGGGAGGGACTCGATGCGCAGTATTTT; cdr3_aa: CASWEGLDAQYF
clone_size: once; d_call: -; j_call: TRBJ1-5; v_call: TRBV27; cdr3_nt: TGTGCCAGCAGGATTGGACAGAATCAGCCCCAGCATTTT; cdr3_aa: CASRIGQNQPQHF
clone_size: -; d_call: TRBD1; j_call: TRBJ1-2; v_call: TRBV9; cdr3_nt: TGTGCCAGCAACAAGGGGGCGATTAACTATGGCTACACCTTC; cdr3_aa: CASNKGAINYGYTF
clone_size: -; d_call: -; j_call: TRBJ1-3; v_call: TRBV18; cdr3_nt: TGTGCCAGCTCACCAACGGCTGGAAACACCATATATTTT; cdr3_aa: CASSPTAGNTIYF
clone_size: -; d_call: TRBD1; j_call: TRBJ2-1; v_call: TRBV9; cdr3_nt: TGTGCCAGCAGCTTCACCGGACAGGGTATGGGGGAGCAGTTCTTC; cdr3_aa: CASSFTGQGMGEQFF
clone_size: -; d_call: TRBD1; j_call: TRBJ2-7; v_call: TRBV11-2; cdr3_nt: TGTGCCAGCAGCTTTTCGGCAGGGGGCTCCTACGAGCAGTACTTC; cdr3_aa: CASSFSAGGSYEQYF
clone_size: -; d_call: TRBD1; j_call: TRBJ1-1; v_call: TRBV7-3; cdr3_nt: TGTGCCAGCAGCGAGGACAGGGAGAGTGGTGAAGCTTTCTTT; cdr3_aa: CASSEDRESGEAFF
clone_size: -; d_call: -; j_call: TRBJ2-7; v_call: TRBV7-2; cdr3_nt: TGTGCCAGCAGCCTACTCCGGGAAGACCACGAGCAGTACTTC; cdr3_aa: CASSLLREDHEQYF
clone_size: -; d_call: -; j_call: TRBJ2-3; v_call: TRBV2; cdr3_nt: TGTGCCAGCAGACGCGGATCCCCCACAGATACGCAGTATTTT; cdr3_aa: CASRRGSPTDTQYF
clone_size: -; d_call: TRBD1; j_call: TRBJ1-4; v_call: TRBV4-2; cdr3_nt: TGTGCCAGCAGCCAGGACAGGGGGACTAATGAAAAACTGTTTTTT; cdr3_aa: CASSQDRGTNEKLFF
clone_size: -; d_call: TRBD1; j_call: TRBJ1-5; v_call: TRBV7-8; cdr3_nt: TGTGCCAGCAGCTTAGGGGACAGGGGGGATCCCCAGCATTTT; cdr3_aa: CASSLGDRGDPQHF
clone_size: few; d_call: -; j_call: TRBJ2-7; v_call: TRBV11-2; cdr3_nt: TGTGCCAGCAGCTTAGCAGGCTACGAGCAGTACTTC; cdr3_aa: CASSLAGYEQYF
clone_size: -; d_call: TRBD1; j_call: TRBJ2-7; v_call: TRBV5-4; cdr3_nt: TGTGCCAGCAGCTACGGACAGGGCTTGGGCGAGCAGTACTTC; cdr3_aa: CASSYGQGLGEQYF
clone_size: few; d_call: -; j_call: TRBJ2-2; v_call: TRBV28; cdr3_nt: TGTGCCACTTCTAGGGGCACCGGGGAGCTGTTTTTT; cdr3_aa: CATSRGTGELFF
clone_size: -; d_call: TRBD1; j_call: TRBJ2-1; v_call: TRBV7-9; cdr3_nt: TGTGCCAGCAGTCCCGGGCGGGACAGGGGGTACAATGAGCAGTTCTTC; cdr3_aa: CASSPGRDRGYNEQFF
clone_size: -; d_call: -; j_call: TRBJ1-5; v_call: TRBV9; cdr3_nt: TGTGCCAGCAGCGTAGGAGGAAATAGCAATCAGCCCCAGCATTTT; cdr3_aa: CASSVGGNSNQPQHF
clone_size: -; d_call: -; j_call: TRBJ2-7; v_call: TRBV2; cdr3_nt: TGTGCCAGCACCGCCTGGGGCAGCACCTACGAGCAGTACTTC; cdr3_aa: CASTAWGSTYEQYF
clone_size: -; d_call: -; j_call: TRBJ2-7; v_call: TRBV19; cdr3_nt: TGTGCCAGTAGTATCAACTTCATAACCTACGAGCAGTACTTC; cdr3_aa: CASSINFITYEQYF
clone_size: once; d_call: TRBD2; j_call: TRBJ2-1; v_call: TRBV6-4; cdr3_nt: TGTGCCAGCAGAGCCGGGACTAGCGGGAGCACCGAGCAGTTCTTC; cdr3_aa: CASRAGTSGSTEQFF